This T cell receptor beta chain comes out of a study of monozygotic twins with inflammatory bowel disease. Study-wide results and caveats: Possibly because of limited power, concordant and discordant twins showed no difference in repertoire similarity. Patients got different immunosuppressive treatments, which may have made their repertoires more variable.

As to this clonotype: No antigen is known for it.

The germline CDR1 and CDR2 sequences are SGHRS and YFSETQ. This CDR3 comprises 17 residues. Template switching appended UMIs that held a 6-nucleotide sample barcode. TCRdb reprocessed the 5' RACE reads and keeps a single row for each CDR3 protein, giving no DNA. The sample includes 150,000 to 200,000 distinct CDR3 sequences. The sample consisted of blood. J is TRBJ1-1 and V is TRBV5-1; TCRdb's D gene call, TRBD1, goes unchecked for lack of DNA. This clonotype originated in a human donor with ulcerative colitis or Crohn's disease, or a healthy co-twin of an affected twin (not recorded which). CDR3 protein: CASSSWGGQGMNTEAFF.